The sequence of this T cell receptor (beta chain) was determined in a study of blood T cell repertoires in COVID-19 (dated by TCRdb to 2018 to 2020). With respect to the entire study: Samples covering the acute and convalescent phases of COVID-19 were provided by collaborators in the United States, Italy and Spain. The material from the prospective study consisted of cDNA or gDNA derived from T cells, B-cell-depleted T cells, or PBMCs. Deeply sampled blood TCRbeta repertoires from subjects exposed to, actively infected with, or recovered from COVID-19 were included in the dataset. A freely available public database, intended as a resource for researchers studying the immune response to SARS-CoV-2, is where the repertoires were released. The samples were drawn from the first 160 participants of the ongoing ImmuneRACE study and from more than 1,000 subjects provided by 6 global collaborators. A de-identified subject ID, COVID-19 status, age in years and sex were almost always included in the sample metadata. Where available, HLA class I and class II types were taken from metadata supplied by the sample provider and were not determined by assay-based typing.

Of note for this clone: Its cognate antigen has yet to be identified. Base qualities are not recorded, but no much larger clone differs from it by a single base.

Each collaborating institution followed its own protocols to collect whole blood in K2EDTA tubes. For TCRbeta analysis, collaborator samples were shipped as frozen whole blood, as isolated PBMCs, or as DNA extracted from either sample type. Beyond this particular receptor, the publication reports: How much clinical and demographic metadata was included differed by source and by participant, and the metadata was provided uncurated.

TCRbeta CDR3 regions were amplified from genomic DNA by means of the immunoSEQ Assay, a bias-controlled multiplex PCR. The original methods were these. The number of nucleated cells in each sample was estimated from the amplification of reference gene primers within the assay. Sequence reads were collapsed and filtered to measure the absolute abundance of every unique TCRbeta CDR3 rearrangement. For each sample, productive Simpson clonality was calculated by taking the square root of Simpson's diversity index across productive rearrangements. This immuneACCESS table, as held by TCRdb, lists in-frame sequences with V and J called but not all clones. Of the missing ones, under half trace to an unresolved V gene in checked studies; the others have no known cause. V and J calls and clone size are those listed in that table; D and trimming were worked out from the DNA. The sample yields a few hundred thousand clones; about four fifths were counted once. The ten largest clones add up to 10% of the sample.

After removal of 3 bases from V and 5 bases from J, the junction retains 4 bases not matched to a gene. The CDR3, from cysteine to phenylalanine, totals 14 residues. Only the CDR3 DNA stays, 42 bases, in frame from base 1. From a lookup of the germline V gene, CDR1 and CDR2 are KGHSH and LQKENI. What was sequenced was peripheral blood. This clonotype originated in a woman older than 75 with acute or convalescent COVID-19. The sequence joins TRBV18 to TRBJ1-5; TRBD1 fits 7 bases in the junction. The sequence in DNA is TGTGCCAGCTCACCGCAGGGGGGCGATCAGCCCCAGCATTTT. It translates to CASSPQGGDQPQHF. Here the CDR3 is joined to the reference TRBV18 and TRBJ1-5 genes, and the full variable domain is: NAGVMQNPRHLVRRRGQEARLRCSPMKGHSHVYWYRQLPEEGLKFMVYLQKENIIDESGMPKERFSAEFPKEGPSILRIQQVVRGDSAAYFCASSPQGGDQPQHFGDGTRLSIL.